The text below deals with one TCR beta chain. This entry comes from a study of blood T cell repertoires in COVID-19. About the study: Specimens from acute and convalescent COVID-19 originated in the United States, Italy and Spain. Sample material is recorded as cDNA or gDNA derived from T cells, B-cell-depleted T cells, or PBMCs.

Original analysis: Reference gene primers were amplified, and this amplification served to estimate nucleated cell counts. The protocol was immunoSEQ multiplex PCR, while the TCRdb copy is restricted to in-frame clones and leaves out a portion. That table is the source of V, J and clone size, and D and trimming were worked out from the DNA. Found here are 65,000 to 90,000 clones, roughly 90% of them singletons; the top ten hold 3%. Unmatched junction bases numbered 16, after V lost 5 bases and J lost 5 bases. Germline CDR1 is SEHNR and CDR2 is FQNEAQ (reference sequence). CDR3 length equals 17 residues.

This chain uses TRBV7-9 with TRBJ2-7, with 9 bases identical to TRBD2. The sequenced sample was peripheral blood. The TCR originated in a woman between 50 and 59 years old with active or convalescent COVID-19. DNA for the CDR3: TGTGCCAGCAGCCTCGGCGTCGGGGGCAGCGGGGGGAACGAGCAGTACTTC. Translating gives CASSLGVGGSGGNEQYF. The full variable domain, in which reference TRBV7-9 and TRBJ2-7 provide the parts outside the CDR3, is DTGVSQNPRHKITKRGQNVTFRCDPISEHNRLYWYRQTLGQGPEFLTYFQNEAQLEKSRLLSDRFSAERPKGSFSTLEIQRTEQGDSAMYLCASSLGVGGSGGNEQYFGPGTRLTVT.